This T cell receptor (beta chain) was profiled in a study of shared clonotypes between healthy human individuals. Whole-study results and caveats: Between a handful of donors, naive CD4 clonotypes were shared at a level of about 5%. Clonotype sharing among donors likely depends on sequencing depth.

CD45RO-negative CD8 cells positively selected for CCR7 made up the naive population, which excluded terminally differentiated effector memory CD45RA+ cells. Libraries were prepared by immunoSEQ multiplex PCR; TCRdb keeps only in-frame clonotypes and omits some of them. Here the sample spans more than 2 million clones, around 93% being singletons. This clone has a handful of counts. Its specificity is not known. Germline CDR1 reads SGHNT; CDR2 reads YYREEE (reference sequence). J gave up 5 bases and V 4 bases, and 5 bases lay outside the gene matches. CDR3 size: 15 residues. The chain recombines TRBV5-4 with TRBJ2-7; 14 nucleotides agree with TRBD2. The TCR comes from a young man in good health. Some clones in this sample may be carry-over from other donors' samples. The sequenced material came from naive CD8+ T cells from PBMCs. The CDR3, as DNA: TGTGCCAGCAGCCCGGGACTAGCGGGAGCGGACGAGCAGTACTTC. Its translation: CASSPGLAGADEQYF.